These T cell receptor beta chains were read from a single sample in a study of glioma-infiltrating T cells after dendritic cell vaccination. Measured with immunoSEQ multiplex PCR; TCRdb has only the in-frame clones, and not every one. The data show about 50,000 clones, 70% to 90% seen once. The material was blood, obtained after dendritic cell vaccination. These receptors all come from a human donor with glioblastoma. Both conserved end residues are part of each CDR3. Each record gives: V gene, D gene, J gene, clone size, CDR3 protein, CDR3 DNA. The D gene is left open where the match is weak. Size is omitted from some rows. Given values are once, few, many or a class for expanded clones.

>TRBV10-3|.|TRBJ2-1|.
CAISEGFYNEQFF
TGTGCCATCAGTGAGGGCTTCTACAATGAGCAGTTCTTC
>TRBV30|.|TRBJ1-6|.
CAWASSSYNSPLHF
TGTGCCTGGGCCTCCTCCTCCTATAATTCCCCCCTCCACTTT
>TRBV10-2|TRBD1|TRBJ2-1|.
CASSELVQGVNEQFF
TGCGCCAGCAGTGAGCTTGTCCAGGGGGTGAATGAGCAGTTCTTC
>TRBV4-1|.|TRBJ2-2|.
CASSPGVLRRSRGTGELFF
TGCGCCAGCAGCCCCGGGGTGCTTAGGAGGTCGCGCGGCACCGGGGAGCTGTTTTTT
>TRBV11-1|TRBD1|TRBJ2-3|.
CASSPDRGPADTQYF
TGTGCCAGCAGCCCTGACAGGGGGCCGGCAGATACGCAGTATTTT
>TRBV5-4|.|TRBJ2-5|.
CASSAGQPGETQYF
TGTGCCAGCAGCGCCGGACAGCCCGGAGAGACCCAGTACTTC
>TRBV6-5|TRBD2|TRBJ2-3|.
CASSSPGLPTDTQYF
TGTGCCAGCAGTTCCCCGGGACTACCCACAGATACGCAGTATTTT
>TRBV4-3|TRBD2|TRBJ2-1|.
CASSQDTGGYNEQFF
TGCGCCAGCAGCCAAGACACGGGGGGCTACAATGAGCAGTTCTTC
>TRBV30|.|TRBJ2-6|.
CAWSREDYSGANVLTF
TGTGCCTGGAGTCGCGAGGACTACTCTGGGGCCAACGTCCTGACTTTC
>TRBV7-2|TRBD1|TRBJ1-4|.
CASSLLTLGTGDEKLFF
TGTGCCAGCAGCTTACTTACCCTCGGGACAGGGGATGAAAAACTGTTTTTT
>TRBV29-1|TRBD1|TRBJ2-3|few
CSSRTGAAVTDTQYF
TGCAGCTCGCGGACAGGGGCAGCTGTCACAGATACGCAGTATTTT
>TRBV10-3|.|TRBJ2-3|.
CAISWTGNTDTQYF
TGTGCCATCAGTTGGACGGGAAACACAGATACGCAGTATTTT
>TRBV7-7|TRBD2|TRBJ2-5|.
CASSLARAGPQETQYF
TGTGCTAGCAGCTTAGCTCGAGCGGGGCCGCAAGAGACCCAGTACTTC
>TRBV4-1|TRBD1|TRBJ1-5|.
CASSSRVGGGNQPQHF
TGCGCCAGCAGCTCCCGCGTAGGGGGCGGCAATCAGCCCCAGCATTTT
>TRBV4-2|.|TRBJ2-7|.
CASSQEVSGTYEQYF
TGTGCCAGCAGCCAAGAGGTGAGCGGAACCTACGAGCAGTACTTC
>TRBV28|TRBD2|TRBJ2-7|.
CASTGGEGTYEQYF
TGTGCCAGCACGGGAGGGGAAGGAACCTACGAGCAGTACTTC
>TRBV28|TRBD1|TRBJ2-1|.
CASTPGTEPTQFF
TGTGCCAGCACCCCCGGGACAGAGCCCACACAGTTCTTC
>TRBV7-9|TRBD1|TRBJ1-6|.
CASSLRTGTGNSPLHF
TGTGCCAGCAGCTTAAGAACCGGGACAGGGAATTCACCCCTCCACTTT
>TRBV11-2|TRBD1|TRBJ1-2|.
CASSPLTGTYGYTF
TGTGCCAGCAGCCCCCTGACAGGGACCTATGGCTACACCTTC
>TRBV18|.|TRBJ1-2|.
CASSPGGTTNYGYTF
TGTGCCAGCTCACCCGGGGGGACCACTAACTATGGCTACACCTTC
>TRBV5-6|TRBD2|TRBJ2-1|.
CAVGGGREQFF
TGTGCCGTTGGGGGGGGTAGGGAGCAGTTCTTC
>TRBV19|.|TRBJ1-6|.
CASSPDEGVGSPLHF
TGTGCCAGTAGCCCAGATGAGGGGGTAGGTTCACCCCTCCACTTT
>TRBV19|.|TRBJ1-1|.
CASSKPQGSAFF
TGTGCCAGTAGTAAGCCACAGGGTTCGGCTTTCTTT
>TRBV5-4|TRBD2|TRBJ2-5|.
CASSRKSSGGRQETQYF
TGTGCCAGCAGCCGGAAGTCTAGCGGGGGGAGACAAGAGACCCAGTACTTC
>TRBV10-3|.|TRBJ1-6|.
CAISGGPGGNSPLHF
TGTGCCATCAGTGGCGGGCCGGGGGGGAATTCACCCCTCCACTTT
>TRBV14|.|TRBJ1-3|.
CASSLGGWVSGNTIYF
TGTGCCAGCAGCCTAGGAGGTTGGGTCTCTGGAAACACCATATATTTT
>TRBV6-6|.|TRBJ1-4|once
CAGGGATNEKLFF
TGTGCCGGAGGGGGGGCAACTAATGAAAAACTGTTTTTT
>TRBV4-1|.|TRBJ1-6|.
CASSQDQGLGNSPLHF
TGCGCCAGCAGCCAAGACCAGGGCCTGGGGAATTCACCCCTCCACTTT
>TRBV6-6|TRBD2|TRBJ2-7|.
CASSFPSTSGGYEQYF
TGTGCCAGCAGTTTTCCATCGACTAGCGGGGGTTACGAGCAGTACTTC
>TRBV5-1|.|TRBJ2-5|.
CASSTEMGGQETQYF
TGCGCCAGCAGCACAGAAATGGGGGGCCAAGAGACCCAGTACTTC
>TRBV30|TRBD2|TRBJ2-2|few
CAWSGGASGELFF
TGTGCCTGGAGCGGGGGGGCCTCCGGGGAGCTGTTTTTT
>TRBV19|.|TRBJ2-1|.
CASEKATGINEQFF
TGTGCCAGTGAGAAGGCTACAGGAATCAATGAGCAGTTCTTC
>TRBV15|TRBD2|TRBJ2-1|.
CATSRSGGPYNEQFF
TGTGCCACCAGCAGGAGCGGGGGACCGTACAATGAGCAGTTCTTC
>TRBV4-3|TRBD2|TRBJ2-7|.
CASSQGTSGISYEQYF
TGCGCCAGCAGCCAAGGGACTAGCGGGATCTCCTACGAGCAGTACTTC
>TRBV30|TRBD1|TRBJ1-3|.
CAWSVGRTGTGNTIYF
TGTGCCTGGAGTGTAGGGCGGACAGGGACTGGAAACACCATATATTTT
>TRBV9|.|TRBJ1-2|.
CASSVVPGDNYGYTF
TGTGCCAGCAGCGTAGTCCCGGGAGATAACTATGGCTACACCTTC
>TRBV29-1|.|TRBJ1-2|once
CSVESSYGYTF
TGCAGCGTTGAATCTTCCTATGGCTACACCTTC
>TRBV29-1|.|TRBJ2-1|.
CSVTPVLAGEQFF
TGCAGCGTCACCCCGGTGCTAGCTGGTGAGCAGTTCTTC
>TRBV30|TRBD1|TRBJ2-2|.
CAWTGGNTGELFF
TGTGCCTGGACAGGGGGCAACACCGGGGAGCTGTTTTTT
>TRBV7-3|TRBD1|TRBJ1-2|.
CASSIGTGGGYTF
TGTGCCAGCAGCATCGGGACAGGGGGTGGCTACACCTTC
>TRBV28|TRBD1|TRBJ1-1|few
CASRMGQGRLNTEAFF
TGTGCCAGCAGGATGGGACAGGGCCGACTGAACACTGAAGCTTTCTTT
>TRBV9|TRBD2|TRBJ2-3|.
CASSVGGGFRTDTQYF
TGTGCCAGCAGCGTCGGGGGGGGTTTTCGAACAGATACGCAGTATTTT
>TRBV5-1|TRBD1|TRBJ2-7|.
CASSLPGQGAREQYF
TGCGCCAGCAGCTTGCCCGGACAGGGGGCGAGGGAGCAGTACTTC